This passage covers 4 T cell receptor beta chains from one sample sequenced in a study of Ad26.COV2.S vaccination and SARS-CoV-2 variants (dated by TCRdb to the early 2020s). Interpreted using the paper, the treatment or condition label stands for: around 19 received Ad26.COV2.S at low or high dose, single or two shots; about five received placebo; per-sample allocation not given. Repertoires of vaccine and placebo recipients were sequenced from samples taken on day 63 after the first injection. Libraries were built with the immunoSEQ multiplex PCR assay. Imported from immuneACCESS, the table was reduced by TCRdb to in-frame sequences with V and J called. These copies leave out some clones; in studies compared against another copy, an unresolved V gene accounts for under half, and the cause of the remainder is not known. The sample data list fewer than 300,000 clones, and around 87% of these were observed just once. The ten biggest clones cover roughly 3.5% of the sample.

The specimen comprised peripheral blood, sampled in a trial of Ad26.COV2.S vaccine versus placebo. These receptors were collected from a person between 18 and 65 years old who received the Ad26.COV2.S COVID-19 vaccine or a placebo.

This rearrangement joins TRBV7-2 to TRBJ2-4; the D is unclear. The V gene lost 1 base and the J gene lost 4 bases, with 8 bases spanning the gap. The CDR3 is 14 amino acids. The germline CDR1 and CDR2 sequences are SGHTA and FQGNSA. The CDR3 nucleotides read TGTGCCAGCAGCTTAGTCGCCACGAAAAACATTCAGTACTTC. Its translation is CASSLVATKNIQYF. Drawing the rest from reference TRBV7-2 and TRBJ2-4, the complete variable domain is GAGVSQSPSNKVTEKGKDVELRCDPISGHTALYWYRQSLGQGLEFLIYFQGNSAPDKSGLPSDRFSAERTGGSVSTLTIQRTQQEDSAVYLCASSLVATKNIQYFGAGTRLSVL.

The chain has TRBV7-2 and TRBJ2-1; 13 nucleotides line up with TRBD2. In germline, CDR1 is SGHTA, CDR2 FQGNSA. After removal of 2 bases from V and 5 bases from J, the junction contained 9 bases not matched to a gene. The CDR3 sequence is 18 residues long. CDR3 residues: CASSLTPLAGGLHNEQFF. CDR3 coding DNA: TGTGCCAGCAGCTTAACCCCACTAGCGGGGGGGCTGCACAATGAGCAGTTCTTC.

V usage is TRBV11-3 and J usage is TRBJ2-7, with a possible D match to TRBD2 (5 bases). CDR3 length: 14 amino acids. V lost 0 bases and J 6 bases, leaving 12 bases between the germline ends. Germline CDR1 reads SGHNT; CDR2 reads YENEEA. CDR3 sequence (DNA): TGTGCCAGCAGCTTAGATTCCCGGGATGGCGAGCAGTACTTC. This sequence encodes CASSLDSRDGEQYF.

Written as DNA, the CDR3 is TGTGCCAGCAGGAACGAGGCCACGAGCTCCTACAATGAGCAGTTCTTC. This sequence encodes CASRNEATSSYNEQFF. V gene TRBV7-6 combines with J gene TRBJ2-1; D remains unclear. The CDR3 spans 16 residues. Germline V gives CDR1 SGHVS, CDR2 FNYEAQ. The V gene lost 6 bases and the J gene lost 0 bases, with 15 bases spanning the gap.